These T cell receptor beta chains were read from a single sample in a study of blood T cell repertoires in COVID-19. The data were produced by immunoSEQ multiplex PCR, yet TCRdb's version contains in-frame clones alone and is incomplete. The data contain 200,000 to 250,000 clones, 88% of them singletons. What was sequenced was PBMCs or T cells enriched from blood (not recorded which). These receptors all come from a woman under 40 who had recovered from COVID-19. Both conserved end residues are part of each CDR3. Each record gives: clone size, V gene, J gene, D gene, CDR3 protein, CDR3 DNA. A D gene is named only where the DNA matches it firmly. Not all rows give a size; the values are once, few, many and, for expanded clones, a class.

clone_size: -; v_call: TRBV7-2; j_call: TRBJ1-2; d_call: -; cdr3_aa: CASSLVAGSGSTSNYGYTF; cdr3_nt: TGTGCCAGCAGCTTAGTCGCGGGGAGTGGCAGCACCAGTAACTATGGCTACACCTTC
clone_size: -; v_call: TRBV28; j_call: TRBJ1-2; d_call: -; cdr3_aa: CASSPPGQNYGYTF; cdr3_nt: TGTGCCAGCAGCCCTCCCGGACAGAACTATGGCTACACCTTC
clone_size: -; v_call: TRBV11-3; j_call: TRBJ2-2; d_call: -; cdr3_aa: CASSQSQGRVVRNTGELFF; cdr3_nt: TGTGCCAGCAGCCAATCCCAGGGCAGGGTCGTTCGGAACACCGGGGAGCTGTTTTTT
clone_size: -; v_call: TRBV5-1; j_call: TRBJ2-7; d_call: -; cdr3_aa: CASSLVGYEQYF; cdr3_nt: TGCGCCAGCAGCTTGGTCGGCTACGAGCAGTACTTC
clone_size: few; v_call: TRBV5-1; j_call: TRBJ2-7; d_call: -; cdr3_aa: CASSLSQYYEQYF; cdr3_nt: TGCGCCAGCAGCTTGTCACAGTACTACGAGCAGTACTTC
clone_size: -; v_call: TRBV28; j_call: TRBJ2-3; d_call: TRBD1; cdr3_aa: CASSSGQGYTDTQYF; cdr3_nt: TGTGCCAGCAGTTCAGGACAGGGATACACAGATACGCAGTATTTT
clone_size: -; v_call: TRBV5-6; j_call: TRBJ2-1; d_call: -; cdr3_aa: CASSLRVEQFF; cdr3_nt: TGTGCCAGCAGCTTGCGCGTTGAGCAGTTCTTC
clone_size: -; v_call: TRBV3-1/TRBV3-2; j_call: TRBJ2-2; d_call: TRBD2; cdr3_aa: CASSPWGGANTGELFF; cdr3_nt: TGTGCCAGCAGCCCATGGGGGGGGGCGAACACCGGGGAGCTGTTTTTT
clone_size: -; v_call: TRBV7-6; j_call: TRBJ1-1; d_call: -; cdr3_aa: CASSLFPLTEAFF; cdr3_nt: TGTGCCAGCAGCTTATTTCCACTGACTGAAGCTTTCTTT
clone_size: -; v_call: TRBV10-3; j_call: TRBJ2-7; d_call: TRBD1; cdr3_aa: CAISGQGLDEQYF; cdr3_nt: TGTGCCATCAGCGGACAGGGGTTGGACGAGCAGTACTTC
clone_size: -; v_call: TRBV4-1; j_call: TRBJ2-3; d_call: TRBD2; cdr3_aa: CASSQDLAGGTDTQYF; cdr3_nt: TGCGCCAGCAGCCAAGACCTAGCGGGGGGCACAGATACGCAGTATTTT
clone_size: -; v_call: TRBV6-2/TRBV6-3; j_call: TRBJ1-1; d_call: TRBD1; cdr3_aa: CASSSRDRALMIRNTEAFF; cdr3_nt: TGTGCCAGCAGTTCCCGGGACAGGGCCTTAATGATAAGGAACACTGAAGCTTTCTTT
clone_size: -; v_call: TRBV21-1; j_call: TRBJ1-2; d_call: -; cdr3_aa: CASSKGAGGNGYTF; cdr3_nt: TGTGCCAGCAGCAAAGGGGCAGGGGGTAATGGCTACACCTTC
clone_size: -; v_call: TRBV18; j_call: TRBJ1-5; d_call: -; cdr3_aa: CASSPIGRDQPQHF; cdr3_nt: TGTGCCAGCTCACCGATCGGGAGGGATCAGCCCCAGCATTTT
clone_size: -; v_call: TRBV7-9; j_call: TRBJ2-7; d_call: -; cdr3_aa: CAYEADEQYF; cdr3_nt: TGTGCCTACGAGGCCGACGAGCAGTACTTC
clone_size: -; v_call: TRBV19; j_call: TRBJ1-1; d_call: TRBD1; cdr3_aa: CASSVGQGSEAFF; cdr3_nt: TGTGCCAGTAGTGTCGGACAGGGCTCTGAAGCTTTCTTT
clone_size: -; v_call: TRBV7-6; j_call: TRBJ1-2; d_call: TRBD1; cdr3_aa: CAGLWGQGGSGYTF; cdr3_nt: TGTGCCGGTCTTTGGGGACAGGGTGGCTCTGGCTACACCTTC
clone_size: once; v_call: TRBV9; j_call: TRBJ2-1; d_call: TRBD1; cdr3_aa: CASSVRFSGGHEQFF; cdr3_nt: TGTGCCAGCAGCGTCCGGTTTTCAGGGGGCCATGAGCAGTTCTTC
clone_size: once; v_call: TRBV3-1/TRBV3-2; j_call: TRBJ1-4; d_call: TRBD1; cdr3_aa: CASSQGWTGTNEKLFF; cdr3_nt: TGTGCCAGCAGCCAAGGATGGACAGGGACTAATGAAAAACTGTTTTTT
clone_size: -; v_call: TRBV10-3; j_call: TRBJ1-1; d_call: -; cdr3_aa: CAIFLGGGTEAFF; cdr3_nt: TGTGCCATCTTCTTGGGGGGGGGAACTGAAGCTTTCTTT
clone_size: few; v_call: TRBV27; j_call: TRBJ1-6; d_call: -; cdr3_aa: CASSLQGGHNSPLHF; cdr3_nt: TGTGCCAGCAGTTTGCAGGGTGGTCATAATTCACCCCTCCACTTT
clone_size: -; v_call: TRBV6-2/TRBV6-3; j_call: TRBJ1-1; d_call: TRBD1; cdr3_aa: CASSYGQGITEAFF; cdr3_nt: TGTGCCAGCAGTTACGGACAGGGTATCACTGAAGCTTTCTTT
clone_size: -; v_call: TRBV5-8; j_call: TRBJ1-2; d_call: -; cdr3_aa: CASSLEGDYGYTF; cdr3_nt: TGTGCCAGCAGCTTAGAGGGGGACTATGGCTACACCTTC
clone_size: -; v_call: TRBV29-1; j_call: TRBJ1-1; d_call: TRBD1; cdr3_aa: CSGLGGGFSNTEAFF; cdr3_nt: TGCAGCGGTCTCGGAGGGGGCTTCTCGAACACTGAAGCTTTCTTT
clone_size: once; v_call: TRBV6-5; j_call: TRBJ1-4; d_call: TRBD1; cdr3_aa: CASSYGDSNEKLFF; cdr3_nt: TGTGCCAGCAGTTACGGGGACAGTAATGAAAAACTGTTTTTT
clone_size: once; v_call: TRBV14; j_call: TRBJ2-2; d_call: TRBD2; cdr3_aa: CASSQPRGGLRTGELFF; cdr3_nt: TGTGCCAGCAGCCAACCGCGGGGGGGCCTCCGAACCGGGGAGCTGTTTTTT
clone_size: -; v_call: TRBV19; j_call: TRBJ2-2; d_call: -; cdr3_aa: CASRVDFGELFF; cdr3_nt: TGTGCCAGTAGGGTGGACTTCGGGGAGCTGTTTTTT
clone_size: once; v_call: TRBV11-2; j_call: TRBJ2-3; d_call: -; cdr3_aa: CASSLEYVAADTQYF; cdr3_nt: TGTGCCAGCAGCTTAGAATACGTTGCGGCAGATACGCAGTATTTT
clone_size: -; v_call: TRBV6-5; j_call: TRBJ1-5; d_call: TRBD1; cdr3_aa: CASRKQGGNQPQHF; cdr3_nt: TGTGCCAGCAGGAAACAGGGGGGGAATCAGCCCCAGCATTTT
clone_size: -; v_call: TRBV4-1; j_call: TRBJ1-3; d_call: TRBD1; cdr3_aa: CASSPTGHSGNTIYF; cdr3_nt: TGCGCCAGCAGCCCGACAGGGCACTCTGGAAACACCATATATTTT
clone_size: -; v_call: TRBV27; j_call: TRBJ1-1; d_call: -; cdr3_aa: CASHIGGSAFF; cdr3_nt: TGTGCCAGCCATATCGGGGGGTCGGCTTTCTTT
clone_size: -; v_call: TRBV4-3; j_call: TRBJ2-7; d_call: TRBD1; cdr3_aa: CASSQAPGQGAYEQYF; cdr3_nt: TGCGCCAGCAGCCAGGCACCGGGACAGGGGGCTTACGAGCAGTACTTC
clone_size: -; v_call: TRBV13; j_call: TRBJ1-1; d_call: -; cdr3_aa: CASSLGQANTEAFF; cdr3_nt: TGTGCCAGCAGCTTAGGACAGGCGAACACTGAAGCTTTCTTT
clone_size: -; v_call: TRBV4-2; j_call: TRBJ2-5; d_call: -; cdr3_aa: CASSQDPTGRETQYF; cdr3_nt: TGTGCCAGCAGCCAAGACCCTACAGGGCGAGAGACCCAGTACTTC
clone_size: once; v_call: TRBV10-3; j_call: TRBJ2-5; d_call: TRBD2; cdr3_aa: CAISESASGGETQYF; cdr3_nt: TGTGCCATCAGTGAGTCGGCTAGCGGGGGGGAGACCCAGTACTTC
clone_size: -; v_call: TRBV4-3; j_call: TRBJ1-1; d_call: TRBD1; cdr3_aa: CASSQDQQGDVYAFF; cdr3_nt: TGCGCCAGCAGCCAAGATCAACAGGGGGACGTGTATGCTTTCTTT
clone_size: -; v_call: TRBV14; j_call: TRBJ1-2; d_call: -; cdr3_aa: CASSQRLDSRYLGYTF; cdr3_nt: TGTGCCAGCAGCCAGAGGTTGGACAGTCGCTACTTAGGCTACACCTTC
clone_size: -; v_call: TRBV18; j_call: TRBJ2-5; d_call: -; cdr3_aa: CASSSSTGVEETQYF; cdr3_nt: TGTGCCAGCTCATCCTCTACGGGGGTCGAGGAGACCCAGTACTTC
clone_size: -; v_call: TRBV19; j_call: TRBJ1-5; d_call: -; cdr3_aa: CASGLRGGDQPQHF; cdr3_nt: TGTGCCAGTGGACTCAGGGGAGGGGATCAGCCCCAGCATTTT
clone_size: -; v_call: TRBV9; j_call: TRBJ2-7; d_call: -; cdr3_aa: CASSVAEGARYEQYF; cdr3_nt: TGTGCCAGCAGCGTTGCGGAGGGGGCCCGCTACGAGCAGTACTTC
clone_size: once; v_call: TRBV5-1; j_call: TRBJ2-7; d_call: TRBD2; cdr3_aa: CASSPRPSGGIEQYF; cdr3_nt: TGCGCCAGCAGCCCTCGTCCAAGCGGGGGGATTGAGCAGTACTTC
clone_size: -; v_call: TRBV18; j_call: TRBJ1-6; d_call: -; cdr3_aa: CASSPRGGYNSPLHF; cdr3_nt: TGTGCCAGCTCACCAAGGGGTGGGTATAATTCACCCCTCCACTTT
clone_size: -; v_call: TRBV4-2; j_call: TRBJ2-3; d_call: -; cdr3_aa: CASSQDFGLSTDTQYF; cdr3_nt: TGTGCCAGCAGCCAAGATTTCGGACTGAGCACAGATACGCAGTATTTT
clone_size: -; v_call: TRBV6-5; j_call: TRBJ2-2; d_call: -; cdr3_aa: CASSYFSHTGELFF; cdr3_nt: TGTGCCAGCAGTTACTTTAGTCACACCGGGGAGCTGTTTTTT
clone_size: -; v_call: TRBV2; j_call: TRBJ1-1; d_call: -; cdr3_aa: CASTSQVNTEAFF; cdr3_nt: TGTGCCAGCACCAGCCAGGTGAACACTGAAGCTTTCTTT
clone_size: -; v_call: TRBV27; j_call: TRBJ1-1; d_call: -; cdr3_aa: CASSLSGGHTEAFF; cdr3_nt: TGTGCCAGCAGTTTATCAGGAGGGCACACTGAAGCTTTCTTT
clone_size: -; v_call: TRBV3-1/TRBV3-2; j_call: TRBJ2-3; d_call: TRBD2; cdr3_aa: CASSQEQRGRTSRSDTQYF; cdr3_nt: TGTGCCAGCAGCCAAGAGCAAAGAGGGAGGACTAGTCGGTCAGATACGCAGTATTTT
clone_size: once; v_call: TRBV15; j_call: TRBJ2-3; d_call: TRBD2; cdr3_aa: CATSRGSGGYTDTQYF; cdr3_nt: TGTGCCACCAGCAGAGGCAGCGGGGGATACACAGATACGCAGTATTTT
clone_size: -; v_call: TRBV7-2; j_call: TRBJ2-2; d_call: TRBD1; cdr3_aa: CATIQGAISRTGELFF; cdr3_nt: TGTGCCACGATACAGGGGGCGATCTCCCGCACCGGGGAGCTGTTTTTT
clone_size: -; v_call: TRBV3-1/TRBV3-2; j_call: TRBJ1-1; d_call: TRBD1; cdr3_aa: CASSYRDRGLNTEAFF; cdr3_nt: TGTGCCAGCAGCTACCGGGACAGGGGGCTGAACACTGAAGCTTTCTTT
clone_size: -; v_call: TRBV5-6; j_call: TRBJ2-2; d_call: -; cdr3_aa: CASSLDRLDTGELFF; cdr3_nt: TGTGCCAGCAGCTTGGACAGGTTGGACACCGGGGAGCTGTTTTTT
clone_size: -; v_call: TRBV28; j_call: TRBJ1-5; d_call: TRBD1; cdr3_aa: CASSLTGFHQPQHF; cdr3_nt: TGTGCCAGCAGCCTGACAGGGTTCCATCAGCCCCAGCATTTT
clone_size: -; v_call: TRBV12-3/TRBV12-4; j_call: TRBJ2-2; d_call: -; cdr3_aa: CASSFARTGELFF; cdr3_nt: TGTGCCAGCAGTTTTGCGAGGACCGGGGAGCTGTTTTTT
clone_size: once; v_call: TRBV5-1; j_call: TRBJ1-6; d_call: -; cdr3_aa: CASSIGQKNSPLHF; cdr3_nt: TGCGCCAGCAGCATCGGACAGAAGAATTCACCCCTCCACTTT
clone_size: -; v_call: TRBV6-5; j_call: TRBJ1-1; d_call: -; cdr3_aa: CASHTGGVSAEAFF; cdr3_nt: TGTGCCAGCCACACCGGGGGGGTATCCGCTGAAGCTTTCTTT
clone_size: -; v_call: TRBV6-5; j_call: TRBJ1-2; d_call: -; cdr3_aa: CASRATAINYGYTF; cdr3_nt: TGTGCCAGCAGAGCGACAGCTATTAACTATGGCTACACCTTC
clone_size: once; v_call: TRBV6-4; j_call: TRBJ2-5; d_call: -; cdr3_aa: CASSDSSSYGEVRGETQYF; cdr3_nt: TGTGCCAGCAGTGACTCGTCATCGTACGGGGAGGTACGCGGAGAGACCCAGTACTTC
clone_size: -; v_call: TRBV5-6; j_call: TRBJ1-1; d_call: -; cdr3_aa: CASSFLGEGTEAFF; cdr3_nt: TGTGCCAGCAGCTTCTTAGGGGAGGGCACTGAAGCTTTCTTT
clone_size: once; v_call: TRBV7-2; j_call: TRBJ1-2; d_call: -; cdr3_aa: CASSLLARGYGYTF; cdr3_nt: TGTGCCAGCAGCTTATTGGCTCGGGGCTATGGCTACACCTTC